What follows are 26 T cell receptor beta chains derived from one specimen sequenced in a study of technical replicates of blood from several donors. TCRdb keeps only in-frame clones here, not all; method: immunoSEQ multiplex PCR. Of tens of thousands of clones in the sample, roughly 92% were seen once. Input material: PBMCs. These TCRs come from a human donor in good health. Some clones in this sample may be carry-over from other donors' samples.

This clone occurred once. This sequence joins TRBV5-6 and TRBJ1-4; no reliable D call. Looked up from germline, CDR1 is SGHDT and CDR2 is YYEEEE. The CDR3 contains 16 residues. V lost 2 bases and J 4 bases, leaving 15 bases between the germline ends. CDR3 sequence: CASSLQGSEFNEKLFF. Here the CDR3 DNA reads TGTGCCAGCAGCTTACAAGGCAGCGAGTTTAATGAAAAACTGTTTTTT.

The V call is TRBV7-8, the J call TRBJ2-7; 8 positions agree with TRBD1. Per germline, CDR1 SGHVS and CDR2 FQNEAQ. This CDR3 has 13 amino acids. Trimming cost V 5 bases and J 7 bases; bases outside gene matches: 7. CDR3 sequence (DNA): TGTGCCAGCAGCACCCGGACAGGGCTGGAGCAGTACTTC. Its translation is CASSTRTGLEQYF.

The V and J genes are TRBV6-5 and TRBJ2-7; D may be TRBD2 (7 bases). The CDR3 is 15 residues long. Trimming left V 0 bases short and J 3 bases short, with 12 bases between. Germline V gives CDR1 MNHEY, CDR2 SVGAGI. CDR3 nucleotides: TGTGCCAGCAGTTACTCGGGGGGGGGCAGCTACGAGCAGTACTTC. Amino acid sequence: CASSYSGGGSYEQYF.

V is TRBV7-9 and J is TRBJ1-2, with D tentatively TRBD1 (5 bases). The germline V gene encodes CDR1 SEHNR and CDR2 FQNEAQ (reference sequence). The CDR3 has 12 amino acids. V lost 6 bases, J lost 7 bases, and 12 bases lay in between. The CDR3, as DNA: TGTGCCAGCAGGGGGGGATCCCTTGGCTACACCTTC. Translated, it gives CASRGGSLGYTF.

This chain joins TRBV2 and TRBJ1-5; no clear D. Germline values: CDR1 SNHLY, CDR2 FYNNEI. CDR3 size: 14 residues. V was shortened by 2 bases and J by 7 bases, with 12 bases between the two germline ends. CDR3: CASSEIGVRQPQHF. The CDR3 DNA is TGTGCCAGCAGTGAAATCGGGGTTAGGCAGCCCCAGCATTTT.

The gene calls are TRBV4-3 and TRBJ1-2; 8 bases line up with TRBD1. The germline V gene encodes CDR1 LGHNA and CDR2 YSLEER. With V trimmed by 1 base and J by 4 bases, 14 bases remained unmatched. The CDR3 loop spans 18 amino acids. The CDR3 DNA follows: TGCGCCAGCAGCCAAGGTGGGGGAGCCAGGGGGCGCGCCTATGGCTACACCTTC. It translates to CASSQGGGARGRAYGYTF.

The chain recombines TRBV15 with TRBJ2-1; 7 nucleotides match TRBD2. V dropped 0 bases and J dropped 0; count of bases not matched to a gene: 8. Germline CDR1 and CDR2: LNHNV and YYDKDF (reference sequence). The CDR3 is 18 residues long. The CDR3 region is CATSRDWVGGSSYNEQFF. CDR3 nucleotides: TGTGCCACCAGCAGAGATTGGGTGGGGGGGAGCTCCTACAATGAGCAGTTCTTC.

V usage is TRBV29-1 and J usage is TRBJ2-7; D ambiguous. This CDR3 has 12 amino acids. The germline V and J ends were trimmed by 7 bases and 3 bases, with 13 bases remaining between them. Germline CDR1 reads SQVTM; CDR2 reads ANQGSEA. The CDR3 region has the DNA TGCAGCGCAGAAACAGAGAGCTACGAGCAGTACTTC. Protein product: CSAETESYEQYF.

The chain has TRBV6-4 and TRBJ2-7, with a weak D call TRBD2 (6 bases). This CDR3 region has 13 residues. Trimming removed 9 bases from V and 1 base from J, with 13 bases in between. Per the germline V gene, CDR1 is MRHNA and CDR2 is SNTAGT. This CDR3 is CASGGEGSYEQYF. The DNA for the CDR3 is TGTGCCAGTGGCGGGGAAGGGTCCTACGAGCAGTACTTC.

The chain is built from TRBV7-6 and TRBJ2-7; the D is unclear. V was shortened by 1 base and J by 0 bases, with 7 bases between the two germline ends. Germline V CDR1 and CDR2: SGHVS, FNYEAQ. The CDR3 length is 14 residues. CDR3 amino acids: CASSLDYFSYEQYF. CDR3 DNA: TGTGCCAGCAGCTTAGACTATTTCTCCTACGAGCAGTACTTC.

The chain combines TRBV19 with TRBJ2-5, with D unclear. The germline V gene has CDR1 LNHDA and CDR2 SQIVND (reference sequence). The CDR3 consists of 13 residues. The V and J ends lost 5 bases and 4 bases respectively, with 11 bases between them. The CDR3 loop reads CASSVLHRETQYF. CDR3 nucleotide sequence: TGTGCCAGTAGTGTGTTACATCGAGAGACCCAGTACTTC.

This chain links TRBV4-3 with TRBJ2-7; 8 nucleotides match TRBD1. Germline V lookup: CDR1 LGHNA, CDR2 YSLEER. This CDR3 comprises 15 residues. V lost 1 base to trimming and J lost 6 bases; unmatched junction nucleotides: 8. CDR3 sequence reads: CASSQAGGSFTEQYF. CDR3 sequence (DNA): TGCGCCAGCAGCCAAGCAGGGGGCAGTTTCACCGAGCAGTACTTC.

This chain links TRBV5-4 with TRBJ2-1; 7 nucleotides agree with TRBD2. Germline trimming cut 4 bases from V and 0 bases from J; bases unmatched to any gene: 4. Per the germline V gene, CDR1 is SGHNT and CDR2 is YYREEE (reference sequence). This CDR3 region has 15 residues. The CDR3 loop reads CASSLTSTSYNEQFF. CDR3 in DNA: TGTGCCAGCAGCCTGACTAGCACCTCCTACAATGAGCAGTTCTTC. Looking up the rest from reference TRBV5-4 and TRBJ2-1 gives the full variable domain: ETGVTQSPTHLIKTRGQQVTLRCSSQSGHNTVSWYQQALGQGPQFIFQYYREEENGRGNFPPRFSGLQFPNYSSELNVNALELDDSALYLCASSLTSTSYNEQFFGPGTRLTVL.

V and J are TRBV13 and TRBJ2-7; no firm D call. The CDR3 covers 12 residues. Deletions cut 4 bases from V and 6 bases from J, with 10 bases between. Germline V gene data show CDR1 as PRHDT and CDR2 as FYEKMQ (reference sequence). This chain's CDR3 is CASSSLVSEQYF. The CDR3 DNA follows: TGTGCCAGCAGCTCCCTCGTCTCCGAGCAGTACTTC.

This clone has only one observation. The chain recombines TRBV6-6 with TRBJ1-3, with 8 bases lining up with TRBD1. With 4 bases clipped from V and 5 bases from J, the junction kept 10 bases outside the gene matches. CDR1 is MNHNY, CDR2 SVGAGI, per germline (reference sequence). This CDR3 has 16 amino acids. The CDR3 protein is CASSFVRTGRRNTIYF. CDR3 DNA sequence: TGTGCCAGCAGTTTCGTCCGGACAGGGAGGAGAAACACCATATATTTT.

This clone was counted once. The chain links TRBV10-3 to TRBJ2-2, with a weak D call TRBD1 (5 bases). The CDR3 has 15 amino acids. Germline V CDR1 and CDR2: ENHRY, SYGVKD. Deletions cut 2 bases from V and 6 bases from J, with 13 bases between. CDR3 bases: TGTGCCATCAGTGAGGTAAAAGGGGTACCCGGGGAGCTGTTTTTT. As protein: CAISEVKGVPGELFF.

The chain links TRBV19 to TRBJ1-1, with unresolved D. The germline V gene has CDR1 LNHDA and CDR2 SQIVND (reference sequence). V shed 3 bases and J shed 5 bases, with 10 bases lying between them. CDR3 length: 13 amino acids. DNA for the CDR3: TGTGCCAGTAGTATGGTCACGGGGACTGAAGCTTTCTTT. This sequence encodes CASSMVTGTEAFF.

V usage is TRBV6-6 and J usage is TRBJ1-5, with 7 bases identical to TRBD1. Germline loops: CDR1 MNHNY, CDR2 SVGAGI (reference sequence). CDR3 length: 14 amino acids. Germline trimming cut 6 bases from V and 7 bases from J; bases unmatched to any gene: 9. The CDR3 nucleotides are TGTGCCAGCAGGACAGGGAAGGGGGACCAGCCCCAGCATTTT. This codes for CASRTGKGDQPQHF.

This chain joins TRBV29-1 and TRBJ2-2; the match to TRBD1 covers 7 bases. The CDR3 totals 15 residues. Unmatched junction bases numbered 12, after V lost 6 bases and J lost 5 bases. The V gene's germline CDR1 is SQVTM and CDR2 ANQGSEA. The CDR3 is CSVATGAATTGELFF. For the CDR3, the DNA is TGCAGCGTGGCTACAGGGGCTGCAACGACCGGGGAGCTGTTTTTT.

The rearrangement joins TRBV6-1 to TRBJ1-1; 7 bases match TRBD1. Trimming removed 4 bases from V and 5 bases from J; junction bases left unmatched: 4. Germline V lookup: CDR1 MNHNS, CDR2 SASEGT. The CDR3 has 13 amino acids. The CDR3 bases are TGTGCCAGCAGTGGACAGGGTTGGACTGAAGCTTTCTTT. Protein sequence: CASSGQGWTEAFF.

The chain combines TRBV6-6 with TRBJ2-1; D is perhaps TRBD2 (5 bases). Looked up from germline, CDR1 is MNHNY and CDR2 is SVGAGI (reference sequence). V shed 0 bases and J shed 10 bases, with 13 bases lying between them. The CDR3 length is 14 residues. CDR3 in DNA: TGTGCCAGCAGTTACTCTTCCGGGCCGGGGGAGCAGTTCTTC. Its translation is CASSYSSGPGEQFF.

The chain employs TRBV7-9 and TRBJ2-2; TRBD2 is a possible D gene (5 bases). The CDR3 extends over 16 amino acids. Germline V gene data show CDR1 as SEHNR and CDR2 as FQNEAQ (reference sequence). V was trimmed by 5 bases and J by 0 bases, leaving 13 bases between them. The CDR3 bases are TGTGCCAGCAGCCCGAGAAGCGGACCGAACACCGGGGAGCTGTTTTTT. The encoded protein is CASSPRSGPNTGELFF. The whole variable domain, remainder taken from reference TRBV7-9 and TRBJ2-2, is DTGVSQNPRHKITKRGQNVTFRCDPISEHNRLYWYRQTLGQGPEFLTYFQNEAQLEKSRLLSDRFSAERPKGSFSTLEIQRTEQGDSAMYLCASSPRSGPNTGELFFGEGSRLTVL.

The J gene is TRBJ2-3, the V gene TRBV5-4; 7 positions match TRBD1. Germline V gene sequence: CDR1 SGHNT, CDR2 YYREEE (reference sequence). Unmatched junction bases numbered 6, after V lost 4 bases and J lost 1 base. The CDR3 spans 15 residues. The CDR3 bases are TGTGCCAGCAGCCGAAGACAGGGAGGCACAGATACGCAGTATTTT. Translated, it gives CASSRRQGGTDTQYF.

The chain recombines TRBV4-2 with TRBJ2-7; TRBD2 matches 10 bases. The CDR3 sequence is 20 residues long. The V and J ends lost 0 bases and 4 bases, in that order; junction bases with no gene match: 18. Germline CDR1 LGHNA, CDR2 YNFKEQ. CDR3 protein: CASSQDRETSGHLRWYEQYF. The CDR3 DNA follows: TGTGCCAGCAGCCAAGATAGGGAGACTAGCGGGCATCTCCGGTGGTACGAGCAGTACTTC.

The chain couples TRBV10-3 to TRBJ2-1; tentative D call: TRBD2 (6 bases). Germline V gene lookup returns CDR1 ENHRY and CDR2 SYGVKD. Deletions cut 11 bases from V and 7 bases from J, with 15 bases between. This CDR3 region has 12 residues. For the CDR3, the DNA is TGTGCCCTTCGATCTAGCGCTAATGAGCAGTTCTTC. It specifies CALRSSANEQFF.

The chain has TRBV6-5 and TRBJ1-5, with D possibly TRBD1 on 5 matching bases. CDR3 length: 14 residues. Per the germline V gene, CDR1 is MNHEY and CDR2 is SVGAGI. V lost 6 bases, J lost 3 bases, and 12 bases lay in between. The CDR3 nucleotides read TGTGCCAGCAGAGCTACAGGTTTCAATCAGCCCCAGCATTTT. Protein product: CASRATGFNQPQHF.